The 5 T cell receptor beta chains below all came from one sample that was sequenced in a study of T cells in narcolepsy. Using immunoSEQ multiplex PCR, the repertoire was profiled, and TCRdb retains in-frame clones only, with some absent. The sample yields about 35,000 clones, around 84% seen once. Sequencing input: memory (CD45RA-) CD4+ T cells from blood. These receptors originate from a human donor in good health.

V gene TRBV7-9 combines with J gene TRBJ1-4, with D unresolved. The CDR3 contains 14 residues. V was pared by 3 bases and J by 8 bases, with 13 bases between. Germline assignment: CDR1 SEHNR and CDR2 FQNEAQ (reference sequence). The DNA for the CDR3 is TGTGCCAGCAGCTTTGGTACATCCAGGGAAAAACTGTTTTTT. This gives the protein CASSFGTSREKLFF. Supplemented by reference TRBV7-9 and TRBJ1-4, the full variable domain reads DTGVSQNPRHKITKRGQNVTFRCDPISEHNRLYWYRQTLGQGPEFLTYFQNEAQLEKSRLLSDRFSAERPKGSFSTLEIQRTEQGDSAMYLCASSFGTSREKLFFGSGTQLSVL.

The V call is TRBV7-6, the J call TRBJ2-1; 11 bases are a match to TRBD1. Germline CDR1 is SGHVS and CDR2 is FNYEAQ. The CDR3 is 15 amino acids. The trim removed 5 bases at V and 5 bases at J, leaving 5 bases unmatched. DNA of the CDR3: TGTGCCAGCAGCCCAGGGACAGGGGGGCACAATGAGCAGTTCTTC. This codes for CASSPGTGGHNEQFF. Full variable domain (rest looked up from reference TRBV7-6 and TRBJ2-1): GAGVSQSPRYKVTKRGQDVALRCDPISGHVSLYWYRQALGQGPEFLTYFNYEAQQDKSGLPNDRFSAERPEGSISTLTIQRTEQRDSAMYRCASSPGTGGHNEQFFGPGTRLTVL.

This sequence joins TRBV5-1 and TRBJ2-1, with 10 bases fitting TRBD2. Germline assignment: CDR1 SGHRS and CDR2 YFSETQ. CDR3 length: 15 residues. With V trimmed by 1 base and J by 7 bases, 5 bases remained unmatched. The CDR3 reads CASSLRLAGANEQFF. The CDR3 DNA is TGCGCCAGCAGCTTGCGGCTAGCGGGAGCTAATGAGCAGTTCTTC.

The chain recombines TRBV27 with TRBJ1-2; TRBD1 is a possible D gene (6 bases). The V end was cut by 7 bases, the J end by 1 base, with 22 bases between. The germline CDR1 and CDR2 sequences are MNHEY and SMNVEV (reference sequence). The CDR3 covers 17 residues. CDR3 sequence reads: CASNSQGGWKINYGYTF. The CDR3 DNA is TGTGCCAGCAATAGTCAAGGGGGTTGGAAGATTAACTATGGCTACACCTTC.

The chain recombines TRBV5-3 with TRBJ2-5; TRBD1 matches 8 bases. TRBV5-3 is given ORF status, its function remaining uncertain. The junction had 2 bases not matched to a gene; V was cut back by 5 bases and J by 5 bases. The CDR3 has 12 amino acids. The CDR3 coding sequence is TGTGCCAGAAGACAGGGGGGCGAGACCCAGTACTTC. It is translated as CARRQGGETQYF.